The clone carrying this T cell receptor beta chain showed up just a few times. The antigen is not known. Time point defined: pre-sensitization, week 0. Treatment in this sample: therapeutic diphenylcyclopropenone sensitization with weekly scalp DPC. Unique molecular identifiers were attached to individual cDNA molecules within the library. TCRdb redid the calling of the RACE reads with MiXCR, one entry per CDR3 protein. The sample gives around 250,000 distinct CDR3 sequences, around 9.3% of which show up once; around 2.5% is in the top ten. This sample is part of a study of human T cells and chemical hapten exposure. Study-wide background: Donors were sensitized with 2% DPC on the upper inner arm. Broader study findings: Expanded TCRs formed significantly more large CDR3 similarity clusters than controls. No shift was seen in TCRs above 1 in 1000 frequency with DPC sensitization.

This CDR3 is built from 12 residues. V was trimmed by 5 bases and J by 7 bases, leaving 12 bases between them. The TCR sequence derives from a woman between 40 and 50 years old with alopecia areata. Some clones in this sample may be carry-over from other donors' samples. This chain joins TRBV12-3 or TRBV12-4 and TRBJ2-7; no clear D gene. Sequencing was performed on whole blood, taken in connection with sensitization to the hapten diphenylcyclopropenone (DPC). The CDR3 loop is CASSPYHPEQYF. For the CDR3, the DNA is TGTGCCAGCAGTCCCTACCATCCGGAGCAGTACTTC.